One sample yielded the 8 T cell receptor beta chains listed below, sequenced in a study of identifying expanded T cells in peripheral blood. The data were produced by immunoSEQ multiplex PCR, yet TCRdb's version contains in-frame clones alone and is incomplete. The table includes over 65,000 clones, approximately 90% detected once. Sequenced material: blood. All receptors derive from a person between 18 and 75 years old in good health.

In DNA, the CDR3 is TGTGCCAGCAGCCCGCCGACGGATGGCTACACCTTC. It encodes CASSPPTDGYTF. The chain has TRBV14 and TRBJ1-2; D remains unclear. Trimming cost V 4 bases and J 6 bases, with 9 bases left between them. Germline loops: CDR1 SGHDN, CDR2 FVKESK. The CDR3 runs to 12 residues. Full variable domain (outside the CDR3, taken from reference TRBV14 and TRBJ1-2): EAGVTQFPSHSVIEKGQTVTLRCDPISGHDNLYWYRRVMGKEIKFLLHFVKESKQDESGMPNNRFLAERTGGTYSTLKVQPAELEDSGVYFCASSPPTDGYTFGSGTRLTVV.

The rearrangement links TRBV2 to TRBJ2-2, with no clear D. CDR3 length equals 12 residues. V lost 7 bases and J 1 base, leaving 4 bases between the germline ends. Germline CDR1 reads SNHLY; CDR2 reads FYNNEI. The CDR3 loop is CASNQNTGELFF. In nucleotides, the CDR3 is TGTGCCAGCAACCAGAACACCGGGGAGCTGTTTTTT.

This clone occurred once. This chain uses TRBV7-8 with TRBJ1-2; D possibly corresponds to TRBD1 (6 bases). CDR1 is SGHVS and CDR2 is FQNEAQ in the germline V gene. Trimming removed 5 bases from V and 2 bases from J, with 18 bases in between. CDR3 length: 16 residues. CDR3 nucleotide sequence: TGTGCCAGCAGCCCTTCATGGGGGCAACCGAACTATGGCTACACCTTC. Protein sequence: CASSPSWGQPNYGYTF.

This clone was observed a few times. This chain connects TRBV2 to TRBJ1-6; 7 bases are a match to TRBD1. This CDR3 region has 13 residues. Trimming took 8 bases from V and 9 from J; bases not matched to a gene: 7. Per germline, CDR1 SNHLY and CDR2 FYNNEI. CDR3 nucleotides: TGTGCCAGCCAGACAGGGTGGATTTCACCCCTCCACTTT. Translation: CASQTGWISPLHF.

The J gene is TRBJ2-7, the V gene TRBV5-1; perhaps TRBD1 as D (6 bases). Germline loops: CDR1 SGHRS, CDR2 YFSETQ. Trimming shortened V by 3 bases and J by 0 bases, and 16 bases separated the two germline ends. The CDR3 is 16 residues long. CDR3 sequence reads: CASSYQTGKSSYEQYF. The CDR3 coding sequence is TGCGCCAGCAGCTACCAGACAGGAAAAAGCTCCTACGAGCAGTACTTC.

This sequence joins TRBV2 and TRBJ1-5, with D hard to call. Trimming shortened V by 6 bases and J by 2 bases, and 11 bases separated the two germline ends. Germline V lookup: CDR1 SNHLY, CDR2 FYNNEI. The CDR3 runs to 14 residues. The CDR3 DNA is TGTGCCAGCAGGATAAACGTCGGCAATCAGCCCCAGCATTTT. This sequence encodes CASRINVGNQPQHF.

For the CDR3, the DNA is TGTGCCAGCAACGCAGGGACCGGAAACACCATATATTTT. Translating gives CASNAGTGNTIYF. The V call is TRBV27, the J call TRBJ1-3; D is perhaps TRBD1 (5 bases). The CDR3 is 13 residues long. Germline CDR1 and CDR2: MNHEY and SMNVEV (reference sequence). Trimming shortened V by 7 bases and J by 4 bases, and 11 bases separated the two germline ends.

This clone was detected only a few times. V usage is TRBV6-5 and J usage is TRBJ1-6; 10 bases are shared with TRBD1. This CDR3 contains 15 residues. The trim removed 5 bases at V and 14 bases at J, leaving 12 bases unmatched. Germline V gene data show CDR1 as MNHEY and CDR2 as SVGAGI. Here the CDR3 reads CASSITGTGENTLHF. In DNA, the CDR3 is TGTGCCAGCAGTATCACCGGGACAGGGGAAAACACCCTCCACTTT.